These 17 T cell receptor beta chains came from one sample sequenced in a study of T cells in Graves' hyperthyroidism and ophthalmopathy. Researchers took RNA transcripts and amplified the TCR beta CDR3 regions from them. The HTBI primer set was used in a first-round RT-PCR of the TCR CDR3. TCRdb re-called the multiplex PCR reads with MiXCR, one entry per CDR3 protein. The repertoire holds roughly 650,000 distinct CDR3 sequences, with around 15% as singletons. Material for sequencing was blood. The receptors come from a woman aged 40 to 49 with Graves' ophthalmopathy.

This clonotype was observed many times. The rearrangement links TRBV7-9 to TRBJ2-7, with D perhaps being TRBD1 or TRBD2 (6 bases each). V was shortened by 5 bases and J by 0 bases, with 14 bases between the two germline ends. The CDR3 has 15 residues. Germline lookup yields CDR1 SEHNR and CDR2 FQNEAQ (reference sequence). In DNA, the CDR3 is TGTGCCAGCAGCGGAGGGGGACAAGTCTCCTACGAGCAGTACTTC. This gives the protein CASSGGGQVSYEQYF.

This clonotype was counted at least ten times. This sequence joins TRBV3-1 and TRBJ1-2; no clear D. The CDR3 is 15 amino acids. Germline V lookup: CDR1 LGHDT, CDR2 YNNKEL (reference sequence). The germline V and J ends were trimmed by 1 base and 0 bases, with 9 bases remaining between them. The CDR3 protein is CASSQAAGANYGYTF. The CDR3 DNA reads as TGTGCCAGCAGCCAAGCGGCAGGCGCTAACTATGGCTACACCTTC.

The chain has TRBV28 and TRBJ1-3, with 9 bases matching TRBD1. The CDR3 length is 15 residues. V shed 5 bases, J shed 8 bases, and the junction held 10 bases outside the gene matches. The V gene's germline CDR1 is MDHEN and CDR2 SYDVKM. Here the CDR3 reads CASSLTGTGLDTIYF. The CDR3 DNA sequence: TGTGCCAGCAGTCTCACCGGGACAGGGCTGGACACCATATATTTT.

The rearrangement joins TRBV6-5 to TRBJ2-3; 8 bases line up with TRBD1. The CDR3 length is 16 residues. Losses at the gene ends were 3 bases for V and 1 base for J; bases not matched to a gene: 6. In germline, CDR1 is MNHEY, CDR2 SVGAGI. In DNA form, the CDR3 reads TGTGCCAGCAGTTATTCCACAGGGGGTCGCACAGATACGCAGTATTTT. Translated: CASSYSTGGRTDTQYF.

At least ten counts were recorded for this clonotype. The chain recombines TRBV30 with TRBJ1-1, with TRBD1 matching over 9 bases. Germline V lookup: CDR1 GTSNPN, CDR2 SVGIG (reference sequence). CDR3 length equals 15 residues. Unmatched junction bases numbered 10, after V lost 8 bases and J lost 0 bases. The CDR3 protein is CARQGGHPMNTEAFF. The CDR3 nucleotides read TGTGCCAGACAGGGGGGACACCCGATGAACACTGAAGCTTTCTTT.

This rearrangement joins TRBV12-3 or TRBV12-4 to TRBJ1-2; maybe TRBD1 (5 bases). Between the trimmed V and J ends, which lost 0 bases and 4 bases, there was a span of 9 bases. The CDR3 has 14 residues. CDR3 residues: CASSLAPTVYGYTF. The CDR3 DNA is TGTGCCAGCAGTTTAGCGCCGACAGTCTATGGCTACACCTTC.

The chain carries TRBV19 and TRBJ2-1; D unresolved. This CDR3 contains 14 residues. V lost 0 bases, J lost 9 bases, and 12 bases lay in between. Germline lookup yields CDR1 LNHDA and CDR2 SQIVND (reference sequence). CDR3: CASSIDRWHIEQFF. CDR3 DNA: TGTGCCAGTAGTATAGACAGGTGGCACATTGAGCAGTTCTTC.

The gene calls are TRBV28 and TRBJ2-1; D is unresolved. Trimming cost V 5 bases and J 6 bases, with 14 bases left between them. Germline assignment: CDR1 MDHEN and CDR2 SYDVKM. The CDR3 length is 14 residues. The CDR3 here is CASSTAIKFNEQFF. CDR3 coding DNA: TGTGCCAGCAGTACAGCCATAAAATTCAATGAGCAGTTCTTC.

The rearrangement links TRBV20-1 to TRBJ1-1; no clear D gene. V shed 1 base and J shed 0 bases, with 9 bases lying between them. Germline V gives CDR1 DFQATT, CDR2 SNEGSKA (reference sequence). The CDR3 has 14 amino acids. The CDR3 protein is CSARVANMNTEAFF. The CDR3 nucleotides are TGCAGTGCTAGAGTGGCTAACATGAACACTGAAGCTTTCTTT.

The table lists this clonotype with a few counts. This chain joins TRBV18 and TRBJ2-7; D perhaps matches TRBD2 (6 bases). The V and J ends lost 0 bases and 1 base respectively, with 16 bases between them. The CDR3 totals 17 residues. The V gene's germline CDR1 is KGHSH and CDR2 LQKENI. The CDR3 sequence is CASSPPKGGAGSYEQYF. CDR3 DNA sequence: TGTGCCAGCTCACCACCTAAAGGCGGGGCAGGATCCTACGAGCAGTACTTC. Based on the CDR3 plus reference TRBV18 and TRBJ2-7, the full variable domain is NAGVMQNPRHLVRRRGQEARLRCSPMKGHSHVYWYRQLPEEGLKFMVYLQKENIIDESGMPKERFSAEFPKEGPSILRIQQVVRGDSAAYFCASSPPKGGAGSYEQYFGPGTRLTVT.

This clonotype was seen ten or more times. The rearrangement joins TRBV5-1 to TRBJ2-2, with TRBD1 matching over 11 bases. Unmatched junction bases numbered 11, after V lost 3 bases and J lost 7 bases. The germline CDR1 and CDR2 sequences are SGHRS and YFSETQ. The CDR3 consists of 17 residues. The CDR3 protein is CASSSRRTGGANGELFF. The CDR3 nucleotides are TGCGCCAGCAGCTCGCGCCGGACAGGGGGCGCGAACGGGGAGCTGTTTTTT.

In this sample, this clonotype turned up many times. The rearrangement links TRBV2 to TRBJ2-5; 7 nucleotides line up with TRBD1. Germline V gene data show CDR1 as SNHLY and CDR2 as FYNNEI. Trimming removed 2 bases from V and 3 bases from J; junction bases left unmatched: 12. The CDR3 runs 17 residues. This CDR3 is CASSESVSLGGKETQYF. CDR3 DNA sequence: TGTGCCAGCAGTGAAAGTGTCTCGTTAGGGGGCAAAGAGACCCAGTACTTC.

The rearrangement links TRBV10-3 to TRBJ2-7; D ambiguous. CDR3 length: 13 residues. The V end was cut by 7 bases, the J end by 4 bases, with 14 bases between. Germline V CDR1 and CDR2: ENHRY, SYGVKD. The CDR3 reads CAITGSMGYEQYF. CDR3 bases: TGTGCCATCACCGGATCCATGGGATACGAGCAGTACTTC.

A few counts support this clonotype. The chain uses TRBV5-5 and TRBJ1-2; D is possibly TRBD1 (6 bases). The germline V and J ends were trimmed by 4 bases and 4 bases, with 11 bases remaining between them. The CDR3 sequence is 13 residues long. The germline CDR1 and CDR2 sequences are SGHKS and YYEKEE (reference sequence). CDR3 in amino acids: CASSIQGAYGYTF. CDR3 DNA: TGTGCCAGCAGCATACAGGGAGCCTATGGCTACACCTTC.

As to this clonotype: A much larger clone sits a single nucleotide away, making a read error possible. This rearrangement joins TRBV2 to TRBJ2-3; the D is unclear. V was trimmed by 6 bases and J by 5 bases, leaving 9 bases between them. The CDR3 length is 12 residues. Germline loops: CDR1 SNHLY, CDR2 FYNNEI. CDR3 protein: CASSHVKDTQYF. CDR3 in DNA: TGTGCCAGCAGCCACGTCAAAGATACGCAGTATTTT.

This clonotype was observed once. The chain is built from TRBV6-1 and TRBJ2-5, with 14 bases matching TRBD2. This CDR3 has 14 amino acids. J gave up 12 bases and V 5 bases, and 8 bases lay outside the gene matches. Germline V gene lookup returns CDR1 MNHNS and CDR2 SASEGT. The CDR3 sequence is CASSPTSGGDSEYF. Here the CDR3 DNA reads TGTGCCAGCAGTCCGACTAGCGGGGGGGACTCAGAGTACTTC.

Ten or more counts support this clonotype. This chain connects TRBV6-1 to TRBJ1-2; 7 bases agree with TRBD1. From germline, CDR1 is MNHNS and CDR2 SASEGT. This CDR3 contains 14 residues. Trimming cost V 6 bases and J 5 bases; bases outside gene matches: 9. The CDR3 DNA follows: TGTGCCAGCAGCTTTGGGACAGAGATATATGGCTACACCTTC. This sequence encodes CASSFGTEIYGYTF.